This passage covers 5 T cell receptor beta chains from one sample sequenced in a study of blood T cell repertoires in COVID-19. TCRdb's table, derived via immunoSEQ multiplex PCR, lists solely in-frame clones and lacks some. The data contain around 76,000 clones, around 85% of them singletons. Sequenced input: peripheral blood. The receptor source for this set is a man at least 80 years old with acute or convalescent COVID-19.

The chain couples TRBV7-2 to TRBJ2-6, with TRBD2 matching over 9 bases. With 5 bases clipped from V and 2 bases from J, the junction kept 4 bases outside the gene matches. The CDR3 has 16 amino acids. In germline, CDR1 is SGHTA, CDR2 FQGNSA. This chain's CDR3 is CASSPTSGAGANVLTF. Here the CDR3 DNA reads TGTGCCAGCAGCCCGACTAGCGGTGCTGGGGCCAACGTCCTGACTTTC.

V usage is TRBV5-1 and J usage is TRBJ2-1; 10 nucleotides agree with TRBD1. CDR3 size: 16 residues. J was trimmed by 9 bases and V by 2 bases; bases with no gene match: 11. CDR1 is SGHRS, CDR2 YFSETQ, per germline. The CDR3 region is CASSLGDRGSIGEQFF. The CDR3 DNA sequence: TGCGCCAGCAGCTTAGGGGACAGGGGCTCTATCGGTGAGCAGTTCTTC.

This clone has a handful of counts. The rearrangement links TRBV7-9 to TRBJ2-7; 7 bases fit TRBD1. Germline trimming cut 8 bases from V and 7 bases from J; bases unmatched to any gene: 17. Germline V gene sequence: CDR1 SEHNR, CDR2 FQNEAQ (reference sequence). This CDR3 comprises 15 residues. The CDR3 DNA follows: TGTGCCAGCGGAGGCGTCCGGGACCCCAGGGGGGAGCAGTACTTC. Its protein product is CASGGVRDPRGEQYF. Full variable domain (missing parts from reference TRBV7-9 and TRBJ2-7): DTGVSQNPRHKITKRGQNVTFRCDPISEHNRLYWYRQTLGQGPEFLTYFQNEAQLEKSRLLSDRFSAERPKGSFSTLEIQRTEQGDSAMYLCASGGVRDPRGEQYFGPGTRLTVT.

On this clone itself: Different DNA sequences within this sample yield the same CDR3. This chain connects TRBV30 to TRBJ2-7; maybe TRBD1 (5 bases). Germline loops: CDR1 GTSNPN, CDR2 SVGIG (reference sequence). The CDR3 totals 13 residues. Trimming left V 0 bases short and J 4 bases short, with 10 bases between. The CDR3 DNA follows: TGTGCCTGGAGTGTGTCAGGGAATTACGAGCAGTACTTC. Residues: CAWSVSGNYEQYF.

The J gene is TRBJ1-5, the V gene TRBV6-2 or TRBV6-3; 8 positions agree with TRBD1. This CDR3 comprises 15 residues. V dropped 4 bases and J dropped 1; count of bases not matched to a gene: 3. From germline, CDR1 is MNHEY and CDR2 SVGEGT. The CDR3 reads CASSFRQGSNQPQHF. The CDR3 DNA is TGTGCCAGCAGTTTTAGACAGGGGAGCAATCAGCCCCAGCATTTT.